What follows are 28 T cell receptor beta chains derived from one specimen sequenced in a study of TIL therapy for anti-PD-1-resistant metastatic lung cancer. The libraries were made with immunoSEQ v3. Data came from immunoSEQ multiplex PCR; TCRdb stores just in-frame clones and leaves some out. The sample has 52,000 or so clones; approximately 78% are singletons. The time point was: pre-treatment sample, taken before nivolumab and TIL therapy. This specimen was blood, taken at baseline. All receptors come from a person between 30 and 79 years old with non-small cell lung cancer.

There are a few counts of this clone. This chain joins TRBV7-9 and TRBJ1-4; D uncertain. Germline V gene data show CDR1 as SEHNR and CDR2 as FQNEAQ (reference sequence). Between the trimmed V and J ends, which lost 5 bases and 4 bases, there was a span of 8 bases. This CDR3 comprises 13 residues. CDR3 in amino acids: CASSPLSNEKLFF. The CDR3 bases are TGTGCCAGCAGCCCTTTGAGTAATGAAAAACTGTTTTTT. The whole variable domain, remainder taken from reference TRBV7-9 and TRBJ1-4, is DTGVSQNPRHKITKRGQNVTFRCDPISEHNRLYWYRQTLGQGPEFLTYFQNEAQLEKSRLLSDRFSAERPKGSFSTLEIQRTEQGDSAMYLCASSPLSNEKLFFGSGTQLSVL.

The J gene is TRBJ2-7, the V gene TRBV18; 10 bases map to TRBD1. Germline loops: CDR1 KGHSH, CDR2 LQKENI. The trim removed 3 bases at V and 4 bases at J, leaving 6 bases unmatched. This CDR3 is 15 amino acids long. DNA for the CDR3: TGTGCCAGCTCACCCGACAGGGGGCGTGATTACGAGCAGTACTTC. Translating gives CASSPDRGRDYEQYF.

The V and J genes are TRBV5-1 and TRBJ1-6; 9 bases map to TRBD1. V lost 4 bases to trimming and J lost 4 bases; unmatched junction nucleotides: 9. Germline V gene sequence: CDR1 SGHRS, CDR2 YFSETQ. This CDR3 is 17 amino acids long. CDR3 loop: CASSRTGVGTYNSPLHF. For the CDR3, the DNA is TGCGCCAGCAGCAGGACAGGGGTCGGGACATATAATTCACCCCTCCACTTT.

The chain has TRBV14 and TRBJ2-7, with D perhaps assigned TRBD1 or TRBD2 (5 bases each). This CDR3 has 15 amino acids. Trimming stripped 3 bases from V and 1 base from J, with 13 bases between. Germline-derived CDR1 and CDR2 are SGHDN and FVKESK. CDR3: CASSQSGTVSYEQYF. The CDR3 region has the DNA TGTGCCAGCAGCCAGTCCGGGACCGTTTCCTACGAGCAGTACTTC.

J is TRBJ2-7 and V is TRBV5-1, with D perhaps being TRBD1 or TRBD2 (5 bases each). The CDR3 loop spans 12 amino acids. Germline loops: CDR1 SGHRS, CDR2 YFSETQ. V was cut by 6 bases and J by 6 bases, with 13 bases left in between. In nucleotides, the CDR3 is TGCGCCAGCAAAGCGGACAACAGCGAGCAGTACTTC. This translates into CASKADNSEQYF.

The rearrangement links TRBV10-3 to TRBJ2-5; possibly TRBD2 for D (5 bases). V lost 6 bases and J 2 bases, leaving 10 bases between the germline ends. The CDR3 totals 13 residues. Germline CDR1 ENHRY, CDR2 SYGVKD. The CDR3 DNA reads TGTGCCATCAGAGGACTCCTTCAAGAGACCCAGTACTTC. It specifies CAIRGLLQETQYF.

The J gene is TRBJ2-3, the V gene TRBV4-1, with D hard to call. In germline, CDR1 is MGHRA, CDR2 YSYEKL. With 5 bases removed from V and 5 bases from J, the gap between germline ends came to 11 bases. The CDR3 consists of 13 residues. CDR3: CASSYTERDTQYF. CDR3 in DNA: TGCGCCAGCAGCTACACAGAAAGAGATACGCAGTATTTT.

This chain joins TRBV7-2 and TRBJ2-2; D unclear. Deletions cut 5 bases from V and 4 bases from J, with 20 bases between. Per the germline V gene, CDR1 is SGHTA and CDR2 is FQGNSA. The CDR3 runs 17 residues. The CDR3 region has the DNA TGTGCCAGCAGCCGTTACCGGGCCCGCGGAAGCACCGGGGAGCTGTTTTTT. It translates to CASSRYRARGSTGELFF.

The chain combines TRBV30 with TRBJ1-4; the D gene is possibly TRBD1 (6 bases). This CDR3 is built from 13 residues. Germline-derived CDR1 and CDR2 are GTSNPN and SVGIG (reference sequence). V lost 6 bases and J 4 bases, leaving 12 bases between the germline ends. The CDR3 here is CACTGRFNEKLFF. CDR3 nucleotide sequence: TGTGCCTGTACAGGGAGGTTTAATGAAAAACTGTTTTTT.

This chain links TRBV11-3 with TRBJ2-2; 8 positions agree with TRBD1. V was clipped by 5 bases and J by 6 bases; unmatched bases: 8. From germline, CDR1 is SGHNT and CDR2 YENEEA. The CDR3 contains 15 residues. The CDR3: CASSPGQGGPGELFF. As DNA, the CDR3 is TGTGCCAGCAGCCCCGGACAGGGCGGTCCCGGGGAGCTGTTTTTT.

CDR3 nucleotides: TGTGCCAGCAGCTTAGGGGGACAGGGGACTGAGCAGTTCTTC. Protein product: CASSLGGQGTEQFF. V and J are TRBV7-2 and TRBJ2-1; the match to TRBD1 covers 10 bases. Trimming cost V 1 base and J 9 bases; bases outside gene matches: 3. The germline V gene has CDR1 SGHTA and CDR2 FQGNSA. The CDR3 has 14 amino acids.

V is TRBV19 and J is TRBJ1-1, with 9 positions matching TRBD1. Trimming took 4 bases from V and 0 from J; bases not matched to a gene: 6. This CDR3 is built from 16 residues. Germline values: CDR1 LNHDA, CDR2 SQIVND (reference sequence). The CDR3 spells CASSRGTGIMNTEAFF. The CDR3 region has the DNA TGTGCCAGTAGTAGGGGGACAGGGATCATGAACACTGAAGCTTTCTTT.

V is TRBV11-3 and J is TRBJ2-3; the match to TRBD2 covers 16 bases. The CDR3 covers 18 residues. Trimming at V came to 5 bases and at J to 0 bases, leaving 5 bases not matched to a gene. The germline gives CDR1 SGHNT, CDR2 YENEEA. The CDR3: CASSPGLAGGGSTDTQYF. The CDR3 nucleotides are TGTGCCAGCAGCCCGGGACTAGCGGGAGGGGGGAGCACAGATACGCAGTATTTT.

The chain recombines TRBV30 with TRBJ2-6; D remains ambiguous. V was clipped by 6 bases and J by 3 bases, with 21 bases between them. CDR3 length: 17 amino acids. Germline V gene data show CDR1 as GTSNPN and CDR2 as SVGIG (reference sequence). The CDR3 sequence: CACWSVQAGDGANVLTF. As DNA, the CDR3 is TGTGCCTGCTGGTCGGTCCAGGCAGGCGATGGGGCCAACGTCCTGACTTTC.

V and J are TRBV5-6 and TRBJ2-6; D is undetermined. The CDR3 is 16 residues long. Germline CDR1 is SGHDT and CDR2 is YYEEEE. V lost 4 bases, J lost 4 bases, and 15 bases lay in between. CDR3 DNA sequence: TGTGCCAGCAGCCCTCCCACTTTTGGGGGGGCCAACGTCCTGACTTTC. Its protein is CASSPPTFGGANVLTF.

V gene TRBV7-8 combines with J gene TRBJ1-1; 7 nucleotides agree with TRBD1. CDR1 is SGHVS, CDR2 FQNEAQ, per germline. With 3 bases clipped from V and 1 base from J, the junction kept 8 bases outside the gene matches. The CDR3 has 16 amino acids. The CDR3 is CASSLLPGQTNTEAFF. The CDR3 nucleotides read TGTGCCAGCAGCTTGCTCCCGGGACAGACGAACACTGAAGCTTTCTTT.

The chain has TRBV7-8 and TRBJ2-3; D is perhaps TRBD1 (6 bases). Germline V CDR1 and CDR2: SGHVS, FQNEAQ. This CDR3 has 18 amino acids. V was clipped by 4 bases and J by 0 bases, with 20 bases between them. CDR3 DNA sequence: TGTGCCAGCAGCTCACGTGTTACAGGGTTGATAAGCACAGATACGCAGTATTTT. As protein: CASSSRVTGLISTDTQYF.

The genes are TRBV24-1 and TRBJ2-1; D may correspond to TRBD1 or TRBD2 (6 bases each). Trimming took 5 bases from V and 0 from J, leaving 10 bases between them. Looked up from germline, CDR1 is KGHDR and CDR2 is SFDVKD. The CDR3 totals 15 residues. In nucleotides, the CDR3 is TGTGCCACCAGTGTAGGGGGGACCTCCTACAATGAGCAGTTCTTC. Translated, it gives CATSVGGTSYNEQFF.

This chain joins TRBV2 and TRBJ2-1; 9 bases line up with TRBD2. There are 15 residues in the CDR3. Germline assignment: CDR1 SNHLY and CDR2 FYNNEI. V lost 5 bases to trimming and J lost 10 bases; unmatched junction nucleotides: 12. The CDR3 reads CASSLISGSGGEQFF. The DNA for the CDR3 is TGTGCCAGCAGTCTAATTAGCGGGAGCGGAGGCGAGCAGTTCTTC.

The genes are TRBV11-2 and TRBJ2-4, with TRBD2 identical over 7 bases. The V segment lost 0 bases and the J segment 3 bases; nucleotides outside the gene matches: 11. Germline V gene lookup returns CDR1 SGHAT and CDR2 FQNNGV. This CDR3 is 18 amino acids long. CDR3 in DNA: TGTGCCAGCAGCTTAGATTTCTCGTCGGGGACTAACAAAAACATTCAGTACTTC. Translated, it gives CASSLDFSSGTNKNIQYF.

This sequence joins TRBV30 and TRBJ2-2, with no clear D. The CDR3 length is 12 residues. V dropped 2 bases and J dropped 6 bases, with 7 bases sitting between them. Germline V gene lookup returns CDR1 GTSNPN and CDR2 SVGIG (reference sequence). This CDR3 is CAWSRVSGELFF. The CDR3 nucleotides are TGTGCCTGGAGTAGGGTATCCGGGGAGCTGTTTTTT.

The CDR3 region is CSVGSIPGSKNIQYF. CDR3 DNA sequence: TGCAGCGTGGGGTCTATCCCGGGAAGCAAAAACATTCAGTACTTC. The genes are TRBV29-1 and TRBJ2-4; perhaps TRBD2 as D (5 bases). V lost 6 bases and J 3 bases, leaving 18 bases between the germline ends. The CDR3 is 15 amino acids. Germline lookup yields CDR1 SQVTM and CDR2 ANQGSEA.

In the case of this clone: Compared with germline, one end of the junction differs, possibly owing to a read error. The gene calls are TRBV7-9 and TRBJ2-7; 7 bases agree with TRBD1. Germline CDR1 and CDR2: SEHNR and FQNEAQ (reference sequence). The CDR3 loop spans 13 amino acids. CDR3 protein: CASSRQGDYGQYF. DNA for the CDR3: TGTGCCAGCAGCCGACAGGGAGACTACGGGCAGTACTTC.

This clone occurred a few times. The chain recombines TRBV30 with TRBJ2-2; D is uncertain. V was trimmed by 3 bases and J by 0 bases, leaving 8 bases between them. Germline assignment: CDR1 GTSNPN and CDR2 SVGIG (reference sequence). The CDR3 consists of 14 residues. The chain's CDR3 is CAWRWRPNTGELFF. The CDR3 DNA reads TGTGCCTGGAGATGGAGACCGAACACCGGGGAGCTGTTTTTT.

The chain couples TRBV4-3 to TRBJ2-3; 8 nucleotides line up with TRBD1. Germline V gene sequence: CDR1 LGHNA, CDR2 YSLEER. Germline trimming cut 1 base from V and 8 bases from J; bases unmatched to any gene: 8. The CDR3 sequence is 15 residues long. CDR3 bases: TGCGCCAGCAGCCAAGCTTCTCAGGGGGCAGGTACGCAGTATTTT. It codes for CASSQASQGAGTQYF.

The gene calls are TRBV28 and TRBJ2-7, with 8 bases fitting TRBD1. With 6 bases clipped from V and 3 bases from J, the junction kept 4 bases outside the gene matches. CDR3 length: 13 amino acids. Germline V gene data show CDR1 as MDHEN and CDR2 as SYDVKM. CDR3 sequence reads: CASRRQGSYEQYF. Written as DNA, the CDR3 is TGTGCCAGCAGACGACAGGGGAGCTACGAGCAGTACTTC. Together with reference TRBV28 and TRBJ2-7, the CDR3 gives the full variable domain: DVKVTQSSRYLVKRTGEKVFLECVQDMDHENMFWYRQDPGLGLRLIYFSYDVKMKEKGDIPEGYSVSREKKERFSLILESASTNQTSMYLCASRRQGSYEQYFGPGTRLTVT.

The chain is built from TRBV28 and TRBJ1-5; D unresolved. Germline CDR1 MDHEN, CDR2 SYDVKM. This CDR3 has 12 residues. Trimming took 6 bases from V and 0 from J, leaving 3 bases between them. CDR3 region: CASRRSNQPQHF. The CDR3 coding sequence is TGTGCCAGCAGGCGTAGCAATCAGCCCCAGCATTTT.

The rearrangement uses TRBV5-4 and TRBJ2-3; 10 nucleotides match TRBD2. CDR3 length equals 14 residues. Germline lookup yields CDR1 SGHNT and CDR2 YYREEE (reference sequence). The ends lost 4 bases at V and 5 bases at J; junction bases unmatched: 4. This CDR3 reads CASSGGTSVDTQYF. CDR3 DNA sequence: TGTGCCAGCAGCGGCGGGACTAGCGTAGATACGCAGTATTTT.